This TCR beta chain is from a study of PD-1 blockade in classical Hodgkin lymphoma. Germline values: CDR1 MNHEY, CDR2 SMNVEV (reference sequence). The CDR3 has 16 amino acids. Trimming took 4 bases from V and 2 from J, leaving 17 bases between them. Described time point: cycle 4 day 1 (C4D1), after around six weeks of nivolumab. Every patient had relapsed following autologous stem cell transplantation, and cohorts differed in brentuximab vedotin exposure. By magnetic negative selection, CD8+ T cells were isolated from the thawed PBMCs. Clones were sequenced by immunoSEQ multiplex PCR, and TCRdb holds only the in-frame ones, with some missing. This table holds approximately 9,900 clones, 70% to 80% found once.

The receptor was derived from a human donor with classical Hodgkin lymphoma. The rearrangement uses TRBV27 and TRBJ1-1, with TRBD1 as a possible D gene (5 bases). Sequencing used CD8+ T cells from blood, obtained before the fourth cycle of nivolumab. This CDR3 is CASSSSMWGINTEAFF. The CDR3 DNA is TGTGCCAGCAGTTCCTCGATGTGGGGGATTAACACTGAAGCTTTCTTT.